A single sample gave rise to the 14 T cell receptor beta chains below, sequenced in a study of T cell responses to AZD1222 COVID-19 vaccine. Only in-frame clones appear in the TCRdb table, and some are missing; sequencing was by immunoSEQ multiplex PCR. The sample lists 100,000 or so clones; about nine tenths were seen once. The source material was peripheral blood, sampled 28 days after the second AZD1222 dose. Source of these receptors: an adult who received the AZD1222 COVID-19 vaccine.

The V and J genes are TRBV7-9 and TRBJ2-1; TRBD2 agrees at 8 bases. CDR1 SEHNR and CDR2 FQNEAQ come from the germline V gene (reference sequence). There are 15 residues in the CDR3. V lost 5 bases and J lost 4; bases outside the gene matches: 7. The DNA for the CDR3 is TGTGCCAGCAGCCCAAGCGGGAGAGGATACAATGAGCAGTTCTTC. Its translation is CASSPSGRGYNEQFF.

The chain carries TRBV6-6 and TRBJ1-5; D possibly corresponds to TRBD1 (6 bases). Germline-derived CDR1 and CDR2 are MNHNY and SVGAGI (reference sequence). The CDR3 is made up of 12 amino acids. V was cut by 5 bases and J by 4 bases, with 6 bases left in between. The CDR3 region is CASSTGNQPQHF. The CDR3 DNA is TGTGCCAGCAGTACAGGGAATCAGCCCCAGCATTTT.

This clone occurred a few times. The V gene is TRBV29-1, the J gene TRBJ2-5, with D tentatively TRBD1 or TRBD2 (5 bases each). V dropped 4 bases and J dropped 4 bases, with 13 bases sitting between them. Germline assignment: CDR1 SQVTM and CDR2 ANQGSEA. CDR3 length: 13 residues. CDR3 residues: CSVVGGVGETQYF. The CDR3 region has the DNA TGCAGCGTTGTTGGGGGAGTAGGAGAGACCCAGTACTTC.

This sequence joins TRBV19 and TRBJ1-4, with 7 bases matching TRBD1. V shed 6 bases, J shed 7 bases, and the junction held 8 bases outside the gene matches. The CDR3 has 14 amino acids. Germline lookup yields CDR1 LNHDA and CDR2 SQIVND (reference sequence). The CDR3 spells CASRTDRRGEKLFF. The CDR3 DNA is TGTGCCAGTAGGACGGACAGGAGAGGTGAAAAACTGTTTTTT.

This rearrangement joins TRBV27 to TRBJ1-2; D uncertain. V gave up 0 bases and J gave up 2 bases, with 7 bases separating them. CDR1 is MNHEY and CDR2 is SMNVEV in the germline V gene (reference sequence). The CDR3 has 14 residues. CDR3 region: CASSLSSANYGYTF. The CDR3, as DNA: TGTGCCAGCAGTTTATCGAGCGCAAACTATGGCTACACCTTC.

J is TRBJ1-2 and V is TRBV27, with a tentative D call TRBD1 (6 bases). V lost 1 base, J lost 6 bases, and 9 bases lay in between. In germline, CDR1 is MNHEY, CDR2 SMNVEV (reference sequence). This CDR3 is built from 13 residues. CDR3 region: CASSLLGGDGYTF. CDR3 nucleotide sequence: TGTGCCAGCAGTTTATTAGGGGGGGATGGCTACACCTTC.

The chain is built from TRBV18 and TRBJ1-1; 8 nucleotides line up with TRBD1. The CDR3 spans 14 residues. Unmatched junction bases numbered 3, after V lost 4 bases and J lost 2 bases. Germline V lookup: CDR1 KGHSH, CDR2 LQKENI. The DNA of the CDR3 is TGTGCCAGCTCACGGGACAGGTCCAACACTGAAGCTTTCTTT. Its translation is CASSRDRSNTEAFF.

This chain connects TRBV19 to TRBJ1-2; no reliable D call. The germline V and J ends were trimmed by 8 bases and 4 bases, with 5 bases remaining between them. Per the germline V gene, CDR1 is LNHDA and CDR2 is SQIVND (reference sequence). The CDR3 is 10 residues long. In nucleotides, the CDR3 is TGTGCCAGTGGATTCTATGGCTACACCTTC. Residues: CASGFYGYTF.

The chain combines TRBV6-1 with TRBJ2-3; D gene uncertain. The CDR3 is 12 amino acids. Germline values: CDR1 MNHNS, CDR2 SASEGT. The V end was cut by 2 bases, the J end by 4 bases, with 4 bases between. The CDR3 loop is CASSEPSDTQYF. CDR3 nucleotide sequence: TGTGCCAGCAGTGAACCCTCAGATACGCAGTATTTT.

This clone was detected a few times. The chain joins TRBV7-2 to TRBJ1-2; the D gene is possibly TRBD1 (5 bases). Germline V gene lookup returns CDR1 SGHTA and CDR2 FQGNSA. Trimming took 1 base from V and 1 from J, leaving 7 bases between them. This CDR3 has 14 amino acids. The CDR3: CASSLGTNNYGYTF. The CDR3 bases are TGTGCCAGCAGCTTAGGGACAAATAACTATGGCTACACCTTC.

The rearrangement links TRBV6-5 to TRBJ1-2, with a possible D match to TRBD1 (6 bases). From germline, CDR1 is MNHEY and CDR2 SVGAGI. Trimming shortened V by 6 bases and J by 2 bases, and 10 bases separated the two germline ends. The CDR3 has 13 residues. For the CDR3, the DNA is TGTGCCAGCAGGTTGACAGGCAACTATGGCTACACCTTC. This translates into CASRLTGNYGYTF.

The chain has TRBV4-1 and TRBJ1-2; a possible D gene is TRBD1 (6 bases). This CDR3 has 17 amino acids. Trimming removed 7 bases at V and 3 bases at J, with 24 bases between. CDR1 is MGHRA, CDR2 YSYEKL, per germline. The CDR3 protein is CASTEGGAGALDYGYTF. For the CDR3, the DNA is TGCGCCAGCACCGAGGGGGGCGCAGGGGCACTCGACTATGGCTACACCTTC.

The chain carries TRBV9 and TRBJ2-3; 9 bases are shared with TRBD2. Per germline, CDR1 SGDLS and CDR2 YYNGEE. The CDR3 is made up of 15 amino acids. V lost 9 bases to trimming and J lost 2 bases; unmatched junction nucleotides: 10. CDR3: CATSPLAGYTDTQYF. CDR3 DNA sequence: TGTGCCACCTCACCCCTAGCGGGGTACACAGATACGCAGTATTTT.

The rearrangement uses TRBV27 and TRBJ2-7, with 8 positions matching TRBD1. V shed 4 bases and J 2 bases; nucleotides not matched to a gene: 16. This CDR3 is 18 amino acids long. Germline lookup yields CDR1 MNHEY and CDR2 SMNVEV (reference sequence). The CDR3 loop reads CASSSVPGQVRSPYEQYF. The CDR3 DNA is TGTGCCAGCAGTTCCGTCCCGGGACAGGTACGATCGCCCTACGAGCAGTACTTC.